What follows is one TCR beta chain and its context. Original data processing: It was from reference gene primer amplification that nucleated cell counts were estimated. Sequencing was performed with immunoSEQ multiplex PCR; in TCRdb, only in-frame clones are kept and a portion is missing. D and trimming were read from the DNA, whereas the V and J calls and clone size are those reported in that table. The data show about 40,000 clones, 88% seen once. These data come from a study of blood T cell repertoires in COVID-19. Study-wide context: Some COVID-19 samples were acute and others convalescent; all came from the United States, Italy and Spain. From T cells, B-cell-depleted T cells, or PBMCs came the material, which was cDNA or gDNA.

Input material: peripheral blood. This TCR was sampled from a woman between 70 and 85 years old with acute or convalescent COVID-19.

The CDR3 here is CASSLALSQGTGELFF. CDR3 nucleotide sequence: TGCGCCAGCAGCTTGGCTCTATCGCAGGGCACCGGGGAGCTGTTTTTT. The chain has TRBV5-1 and TRBJ2-2; possible D gene TRBD1, 5 bases. CDR3 length: 16 residues. Trimming took off 0 bases at V and 4 bases at J, with 13 bases between the two ends. Germline CDR1 and CDR2: SGHRS and YFSETQ.